The 11 T cell receptor beta chains presented below share a single source sample, sequenced in a study of T cells in Graves' hyperthyroidism and ophthalmopathy. TCR beta CDR3 region amplification was performed from RNA transcripts. The HTBI set primed first-round TCR CDR3 RT-PCR. TCRdb reprocessed the multiplex PCR reads via MiXCR and lists one record per CDR3 protein. The sample has more than 300,000 distinct CDR3 sequences; roughly 15% are singletons. Sample: blood. These receptors were taken from a woman in her 30s with Graves' ophthalmopathy.

This clonotype was seen repeatedly, ten times or more. This chain connects TRBV27 to TRBJ1-1, with D possibly matching TRBD1 (6 bases). The V end was cut by 3 bases, the J end by 1 base, with 9 bases between. The length of the CDR3 is 14 residues. Germline CDR1 is MNHEY and CDR2 is SMNVEV (reference sequence). The CDR3 loop reads CASSLWGANTEAFF. CDR3 nucleotide sequence: TGTGCCAGCAGTTTGTGGGGGGCGAACACTGAAGCTTTCTTT.

This chain joins TRBV15 and TRBJ2-7, with 9 bases identical to TRBD1. The CDR3 extends over 14 amino acids. Germline V gives CDR1 LNHNV, CDR2 YYDKDF (reference sequence). Trimming removed 5 bases from V and 7 bases from J; junction bases left unmatched: 9. The CDR3 loop reads CATSYRDRDSEQYF. CDR3 bases: TGTGCCACCAGCTACCGGGACAGGGATTCTGAGCAGTACTTC. The full variable domain, its missing parts supplied by reference TRBV15 and TRBJ2-7, is DAMVIQNPRYQVTQFGKPVTLSCSQTLNHNVMYWYQQKSSQAPKLLFHYYDKDFNNEADTPDNFQSRRPNTSFCFLDIRSPGLGDTAMYLCATSYRDRDSEQYFGPGTRLTVT.

In its sample, this clonotype was seen many times. As DNA, the CDR3 is TGTGCCAGCAGTTTAATGGGCACAGATACGCAGTATTTT. Protein product: CASSLMGTDTQYF. The genes are TRBV27 and TRBJ2-3, with D hard to call. Trimming removed 2 bases from V and 1 base from J, with 4 bases in between. Germline CDR1 is MNHEY and CDR2 is SMNVEV (reference sequence). The CDR3 totals 13 residues.

The chain carries TRBV15 and TRBJ1-4; D is uncertain. The CDR3 length is 14 residues. Germline CDR1 and CDR2: LNHNV and YYDKDF (reference sequence). Deletions cut 0 bases from V and 5 bases from J, with 7 bases between. The CDR3 bases are TGTGCCACCAGCAGAGATCAAGGGAATGAAAAACTGTTTTTT. Protein product: CATSRDQGNEKLFF. The full variable domain, completed using reference TRBV15 and TRBJ1-4, is DAMVIQNPRYQVTQFGKPVTLSCSQTLNHNVMYWYQQKSSQAPKLLFHYYDKDFNNEADTPDNFQSRRPNTSFCFLDIRSPGLGDTAMYLCATSRDQGNEKLFFGSGTQLSVL.

This sequence joins TRBV6-1 and TRBJ2-2; no reliable D call. This CDR3 contains 13 residues. Trimming shortened V by 8 bases and J by 2 bases, and 9 bases separated the two germline ends. Per germline, CDR1 MNHNS and CDR2 SASEGT. The CDR3 protein is CASLETNTGELFF. CDR3 in DNA: TGTGCCAGCTTGGAGACCAACACCGGGGAGCTGTTTTTT.

This clonotype was detected many times. The chain is built from TRBV3-1 and TRBJ2-3, with 7 bases matching TRBD2. This CDR3 comprises 17 residues. Losses at the gene ends were 4 bases for V and 0 bases for J; bases not matched to a gene: 10. The germline V gene has CDR1 LGHDT and CDR2 YNNKEL (reference sequence). The CDR3 nucleotides are TGTGCCAGCAGCCGAGGGACTGCGCGGGGGAGCACAGATACGCAGTATTTT. Translated, it gives CASSRGTARGSTDTQYF.

There are many counts of this clonotype. The chain carries TRBV20-1 and TRBJ2-3, with TRBD2 matching over 11 bases. The CDR3 sequence is 16 residues long. V shed 3 bases and J 4 bases; nucleotides not matched to a gene: 9. Germline V gene data show CDR1 as DFQATT and CDR2 as SNEGSKA (reference sequence). CDR3 protein: CSASLASGGRSDTQYF. The CDR3 bases are TGCAGTGCTAGTTTAGCTAGCGGGGGGAGGTCAGATACGCAGTATTTT.

This clonotype has a handful of counts. The genes are TRBV7-6 and TRBJ1-3; no definite D call. CDR3 length equals 17 residues. Germline CDR1 SGHVS, CDR2 FNYEAQ. With 3 bases removed from V and 0 bases from J, the gap between germline ends came to 15 bases. CDR3 nucleotide sequence: TGTGCCAGCAGCTTTTCCAGTCCCTCCTCCTCTGGAAACACCATATATTTT. This codes for CASSFSSPSSSGNTIYF.

This clonotype has ten or more counts. The CDR3 spells CASSSPSSFGRGYEQYF. CDR3 nucleotides: TGTGCCAGCAGTTCCCCCTCCTCCTTTGGCCGTGGGTACGAGCAGTACTTC. The V and J genes are TRBV28 and TRBJ2-7; D is ambiguous. In germline, CDR1 is MDHEN, CDR2 SYDVKM. CDR3 length equals 17 residues. The V and J ends lost 4 bases and 4 bases respectively, with 23 bases between them. Together with reference TRBV28 and TRBJ2-7, the CDR3 gives the full variable domain: DVKVTQSSRYLVKRTGEKVFLECVQDMDHENMFWYRQDPGLGLRLIYFSYDVKMKEKGDIPEGYSVSREKKERFSLILESASTNQTSMYLCASSSPSSFGRGYEQYFGPGTRLTVT.

This clonotype was seen at least ten times. This chain joins TRBV10-3 and TRBJ2-5; 7 bases align to TRBD2. The germline V gene encodes CDR1 ENHRY and CDR2 SYGVKD. V dropped 10 bases and J dropped 0; count of bases not matched to a gene: 11. The CDR3 loop spans 15 amino acids. CDR3 in DNA: TGTGCCACTCAAGCTGGACTAGAGTACCAAGAGACCCAGTACTTC. Translating it yields CATQAGLEYQETQYF.

This clonotype was counted at least ten times. The chain has TRBV5-1 and TRBJ2-1, with D uncertain. Germline CDR1 reads SGHRS; CDR2 reads YFSETQ. V lost 0 bases to trimming and J lost 8 bases, with 9 bases between them. This CDR3 contains 13 residues. CDR3 protein: CASSLGLSDEQFF. The DNA for the CDR3 is TGCGCCAGCAGCTTGGGACTGAGCGATGAGCAGTTCTTC.